The entry below gives a single T cell receptor (beta chain) sequence along with its context. This clonotype was counted many times. The target of this receptor is not known. Base-call qualities are not available, and no considerably larger clone is one nucleotide away. In the germline V gene (reference sequence), CDR1 corresponds to SEHNR and CDR2 to FQNEAQ. V lost 1 base and J lost 7 bases; the stretch between them is 8 bases long. From the cysteine up to the phenylalanine, the CDR3 has a length of 14 residues. Of all the DNA, just the CDR3 is kept, 42 bases in frame from base 1. This entry belongs to a study of neurological immune-mediated disorders (dated by TCRdb to 2018 to 2020). With respect to the entire study: Of the roughly 35 multiple sclerosis patients, about 31 had relapsing-remitting MS and 3 had secondary progressive MS. The cohort was made up of 68 subjects, consisting of some 15 HAM/TSP patients, around 35 multiple sclerosis patients and about 20 healthy controls. Alongside PBMC samples, the set of about 100 TCR-beta libraries contained longitudinal samples, technical triplicates, and paired CD4+ and CD8+ T-cell subsets that had been sorted. Peripheral blood TCR-beta repertoires from patients with HTLV-I-associated myelopathy (HAM/TSP), patients with multiple sclerosis, and healthy controls were compared in the study using UMI-based sequencing. The paper as a whole reports these results and caveats: TCR clonal expansion was highest in HAM/TSP patients and lowest in MS patients, with MS patients falling below even healthy controls. No identical CDR3 amino acid sequences were shared among expanded clones across subjects, suggesting private TCR-beta repertoires in all groups. In phylogenetic analysis, the repertoires of 18 of 34 MS patients grouped into a cluster of related CDR3 sequences, which suggests a possible signature at the repertoire level. The MS cluster was not associated with any clinical or MRI features, and the authors stated that larger cohorts are needed.

Libraries from unsorted PBMCs were made from 2 million PBMCs kept in RNAlater at -80 degrees C until RNA extraction. Multiple sclerosis patients were enrolled in a US clinical protocol evaluating disease progression by magnetic resonance imaging. Peripheral blood was subjected to Ficoll-Hypaque density gradient centrifugation to isolate PBMCs, which were then cryopreserved in liquid nitrogen. cDNA was synthesized by template-switch 5'RACE using a primer with a 10-nucleotide random unique molecular identifier that tagged each TCR transcript. Every sequencing run yielded over 160 million TCR-beta sequences covering 15-18 subjects. The RNeasy kit was used for extraction of total RNA. Using the KAPA Real-time Library Amplification kit, TCR-beta VDJ regions were amplified with primers for the TCR constant region and the 5'RACE anchor. Sample indexes and Illumina adaptors were added in a first PCR, after which library yield was increased in a second PCR. After Ampure bead purification, the TCR product of roughly 650 bp was size-selected on a 2% E-gel SizeSelection system. Library quality was checked on a Bioanalyzer, concentration was measured with Qubit, and libraries were quantified with the Kapa Library Quantification kit before pooling. An Illumina HiSeq 2500 sequenced the libraries paired-end 2 x 150 bp. To increase sequence diversity, about 25-31% phiX was spiked into each library pool. Per the original workflow: The quality-filtered reads were processed with the UMI-based MiGEC pipeline, whose error correction step removed more than 80% of the raw TCR sequences. VDJ genes were aligned to IMGT germline references, and each clonotype was defined by a unique CDR3 amino acid sequence together with V-J genes. Clonal expansion, Shannon diversity and CDR3 relatedness (CalcPairwiseDistances, ClusterSamples) were evaluated with VDJtools, and phylogenetic trees were built with CLCbio workbench. Using coefficient-of-variation modelling across technical triplicates, the study counted a clone as expanded if it had at least 8 unique UMIs. TCRdb's own reprocessing of the public reads used fastp at Q25 and MiXCR and kept productive beta chains. Entries that share a CDR3 protein sequence are merged under the most common genes and DNA. V and J calls and clone size were set by TCRdb, not the authors. For this sample the table gives roughly 59,000 distinct CDR3 sequences, of which over 5% were detected only once. The top ten constitute around 6% of the sample.

This chain is built from TRBV7-9 and TRBJ1-6; the D gene identity is not certain. Sequencing used PBMCs. This sequence was found in a human donor with multiple sclerosis. The donor label of this sample is uncertain. The CDR3 protein sequence reads: CASSLVTLNSPLHF. The sequence in DNA is TGTGCCAGCAGCTTAGTGACTCTGAATTCACCCCTCCACTTT.